This is a list of T cell receptor beta chains from one sample in a study of OX40 agonist ivuxolimab in advanced cancers. The table came from immunoSEQ multiplex PCR; TCRdb's copy has only in-frame clones and leaves some out. The data contain about 91,000 clones, less than 90% of them singletons. Specimen: CD4+ or CD8+ T cells sorted from blood, collected in a trial of the OX40 agonist ivuxolimab. The receptors were sampled from an adult with an advanced solid tumor such as melanoma, head and neck, liver or kidney cancer. Each CDR3 is given with its conserved first and last residue. The D gene is left open where the match is weak. Some rows mark clone size as missing; the rest say once, few, many or name a class of expanded clone.

TGTGCCAGCAGCCAAGAAAGGGGGAATTCACCCCTCCACTTT | CASSQERGNSPLHF | . | TRBJ1-6 | TRBV4-2 | 14 | .
TGTGCCAGCAGCTCCCCAGACAATAAGGGAGCAGATACGCAGTATTTT | CASSSPDNKGADTQYF | . | TRBJ2-3 | TRBV7-6 | 16 | .
TGTGCCAGCAGACACGGCTCTGGAAACACCATATATTTT | CASRHGSGNTIYF | . | TRBJ1-3 | TRBV25-1 | 13 | .
TGTGCCAGCAGCGGACAGGCAAGCTTCATGAACACTGAAGCTTTCTTT | CASSGQASFMNTEAFF | . | TRBJ1-1 | TRBV9 | 16 | .
TGTGCCAGCAGTTACGGAGGGACAGATAGCACAGATACGCAGTATTTT | CASSYGGTDSTDTQYF | once | TRBJ2-3 | TRBV6-5 | 16 | .
TGCAGCGGACAACAGGCCCTGGGCACTGAAGCTTTCTTT | CSGQQALGTEAFF | . | TRBJ1-1 | TRBV29-1 | 13 | .
TGTGCCAGCAGCCGAAATCCCGCCAAAAACATTCAGTACTTC | CASSRNPAKNIQYF | . | TRBJ2-4 | TRBV6-5 | 14 | .
TGCGCCAGCAGCCAAGAGTACGGGTCTGGGGCCAACGTCCTGACTTTC | CASSQEYGSGANVLTF | . | TRBJ2-6 | TRBV4-3 | 16 | .
TGTGCCAGCAGTGAATCTGGGGGCGATGGCTACACCTTC | CASSESGGDGYTF | . | TRBJ1-2 | TRBV6-1 | 13 | .
TGTGCCAGCAGCTTAGCAGAGTTGAGTGGCTACACCTTC | CASSLAELSGYTF | . | TRBJ1-2 | TRBV7-9 | 13 | .
TGCGCCAGCAGCTTGCGGGCATCTAGCGGGGGACGCACAGATACGCAGTATTTT | CASSLRASSGGRTDTQYF | . | TRBJ2-3 | TRBV5-1 | 18 | TRBD2
TGCGCCAGCAGCTTGGGACTAGCGGGCCAAGAGACCCAGTACTTC | CASSLGLAGQETQYF | . | TRBJ2-5 | TRBV5-1 | 15 | TRBD2
TGTGCCAGCAGCGGGGCAGGGTCGTATAATTCACCCCTCCACTTT | CASSGAGSYNSPLHF | . | TRBJ1-6 | TRBV28 | 15 | .
TGTGCCAGCAGCTTACTCGGGGATACGCAGTATTTT | CASSLLGDTQYF | . | TRBJ2-3 | TRBV11-3 | 12 | .
TGTGCCAGCAGTTCGAATCGAGGGTTCACAGATACGCAGTATTTT | CASSSNRGFTDTQYF | once | TRBJ2-3 | TRBV27 | 15 | .
TGTGCCAGCAGCCAAACATCTGGTTACTATGGCTACACCTTC | CASSQTSGYYGYTF | . | TRBJ1-2 | TRBV7-2 | 14 | .
TGTGCCAGCAGTTCTAGCGGGGGCCGAAATACGCAGTATTTT | CASSSSGGRNTQYF | . | TRBJ2-3 | TRBV7-3 | 14 | TRBD2
TGTGCCAGCAGCTTAGTTTTGCGGCAGGGAGTTAACACTGAAGCTTTCTTT | CASSLVLRQGVNTEAFF | few | TRBJ1-1 | TRBV11-2 | 17 | .
TGTGCCAGCGGCCAGGGGGGTCGGAACACTGAAGCTTTCTTT | CASGQGGRNTEAFF | . | TRBJ1-1 | TRBV2 | 14 | TRBD1
TGTGCCAGCAGCTTAGCCTCAGGGAAACAAGAGACCCAGTACTTC | CASSLASGKQETQYF | . | TRBJ2-5 | TRBV7-7 | 15 | .
TGTGCCAGCAGCTCGGGACAGGGGGAGGTCTTTGCCGGGGAGCTGTTTTTT | CASSSGQGEVFAGELFF | . | TRBJ2-2 | TRBV5-8 | 17 | TRBD1
TGTGCCTACGGCGTGGCGAACACAGAAGCTTTCTTT | CAYGVANTEAFF | . | TRBJ1-1 | TRBV30 | 12 | .
TGTGGGGCGGGGCAACCCCTCCGTAATTCACCCCTCCACTTT | CGAGQPLRNSPLHF | . | TRBJ1-6 | TRBV2 | 14 | .
TGTGCCAGCAGTGAATCCGGCGGCGGGGATGGCTACACCTTC | CASSESGGGDGYTF | few | TRBJ1-2 | TRBV6-1 | 14 | .
TGTGCCAGCAGCCAAGTAGGATTAGGGTACACTGAAGCTTTCTTT | CASSQVGLGYTEAFF | . | TRBJ1-1 | TRBV14 | 15 | .
TGTGCCAGCAGTGACTATGGGGGGCCAGATACGCAGTATTTT | CASSDYGGPDTQYF | . | TRBJ2-3 | TRBV6-4 | 14 | .
TGTGCCAGTAGTATCTCCGACAGATACTACGAGCAGTACTTC | CASSISDRYYEQYF | . | TRBJ2-7 | TRBV19 | 14 | .
TGTGCCAGCAGCGTACTTGGGGGTACGCAGTATTTT | CASSVLGGTQYF | . | TRBJ2-3 | TRBV9 | 12 | .
TGTGCCAGCAGCTCGGGGGCCTTGGACACCGGGGAGCTGTTTTTT | CASSSGALDTGELFF | . | TRBJ2-2 | TRBV7-9 | 15 | .
TGTGCCATCAGTGAGCAGGGGGGGAATAATTCACCCCTCCACTTT | CAISEQGGNNSPLHF | . | TRBJ1-6 | TRBV10-3 | 15 | TRBD1
TGTGCCAGCAGCTTAGGACAAGGCCAAAATCAGCCCCAGCATTTT | CASSLGQGQNQPQHF | . | TRBJ1-5 | TRBV7-2 | 15 | .
TGCGCCAGCAGCCAAGTGGAGGGGTTGGAACTGTTTTTT | CASSQVEGLELFF | . | TRBJ1-4 | TRBV4-3 | 13 | .
TGCGCCAGCAGCCAGCGACACGGGAATAGCGGGGGGGCCGGAGATACGCAGTATTTT | CASSQRHGNSGGAGDTQYF | once | TRBJ2-3 | TRBV4-1 | 19 | TRBD2
TGTGCCAGCAGCTTAGTCCAGTACAGGACGGTCACTGAAGCTTTCTTT | CASSLVQYRTVTEAFF | . | TRBJ1-1 | TRBV7-8 | 16 | .
TGTGCCACCGCAGGGGCTCCTAACTATGGCTACACCTTC | CATAGAPNYGYTF | few | TRBJ1-2 | TRBV28 | 13 | .
TGTGCCATCAGTGAGTCATCGATTATCTCTGGAAACACCATATATTTT | CAISESSIISGNTIYF | . | TRBJ1-3 | TRBV10-3 | 16 | .
TGTGCCATCAGTGAAGGTGGAATAGATACGCAGTATTTT | CAISEGGIDTQYF | . | TRBJ2-3 | TRBV10-3 | 13 | .
TGCGCCAGCAGCTTGGATTTGGCAGGAGGAGTGGGGACCCAGTACTTC | CASSLDLAGGVGTQYF | . | TRBJ2-5 | TRBV5-1 | 16 | .
TGCACCAGCAGCCATACGATCTGGGGCCCACCCCAAGAGACCCAGTACTTC | CTSSHTIWGPPQETQYF | . | TRBJ2-5 | TRBV1 | 17 | .
TGTGCCAGCAGCCAAGAGGGGGGGGCAACTAATGAAAAACTGTTTTTT | CASSQEGGATNEKLFF | once | TRBJ1-4 | TRBV4-2 | 16 | .
TGTGCCAGCAGTGAAGCGCGCGAAAGCTCTGGGGCCAACGTCCTGACTTTC | CASSEARESSGANVLTF | . | TRBJ2-6 | TRBV2 | 17 | .
TGTGCCAGCAAGATCTACAGCGGAAATACCTACGAGCAGTACTTC | CASKIYSGNTYEQYF | . | TRBJ2-7 | TRBV6-5 | 15 | .
TGTGCCAGCAGCGTAGGGCCCGGGTATGAAAAACTGTTTTTT | CASSVGPGYEKLFF | . | TRBJ1-4 | TRBV9 | 14 | .
TGTGCCAGCAGCCCTAGGACAGGAAAGAACACCGGGGAGCTGTTTTTT | CASSPRTGKNTGELFF | . | TRBJ2-2 | TRBV9 | 16 | TRBD1
TGTGCCACCAGCCGACGGGACAGATATTCACCCCTCCACTTT | CATSRRDRYSPLHF | . | TRBJ1-6 | TRBV15 | 14 | TRBD1
TGTGCCAGCAGCTTAGTGGCCGGGGGGACTAAAGAGACCCAGTACTTC | CASSLVAGGTKETQYF | . | TRBJ2-5 | TRBV7-9 | 16 | TRBD2
TGTGCCAGCAGCGTAGTGCATGGCTATGGCTACACCTTC | CASSVVHGYGYTF | . | TRBJ1-2 | TRBV9 | 13 | .
TGTGCCAGCAGTTTTCCGGGCCTCCCGGGCAATCAGCCCCAGCATTTT | CASSFPGLPGNQPQHF | . | TRBJ1-5 | TRBV28 | 16 | .
TGTGCCAGTAGTATAGCGTCCTCTACAGGGCACTACGAGCAGTACTTC | CASSIASSTGHYEQYF | . | TRBJ2-7 | TRBV19 | 16 | .
TGTGCCAGCAGCAGACAGGGGACACAAGAGACCCAGTACTTC | CASSRQGTQETQYF | . | TRBJ2-5 | TRBV5-6 | 14 | TRBD1
TGCGCCAGCAGCCAGGCAGGGGCTGAGCGGAACACCATATATTTT | CASSQAGAERNTIYF | . | TRBJ1-3 | TRBV4-1 | 15 | .
TGTGCCAGCAGCTTGCTGGCTACTGGAAACACCATATATTTT | CASSLLATGNTIYF | . | TRBJ1-3 | TRBV5-5 | 14 | .
TGTGCCAGCAGTGAAGTAAAGGGGCTCTCTGGAAACACCATATATTTT | CASSEVKGLSGNTIYF | . | TRBJ1-3 | TRBV6-1 | 16 | .
TGTGCCAGCAGCTTCTTGGGGGGTGCCGAGCAGTACTTC | CASSFLGGAEQYF | . | TRBJ2-7 | TRBV11-3 | 13 | .
TGTGCCAGCTCACCACCTTCTAGCACAGATACGCAGTATTTT | CASSPPSSTDTQYF | once | TRBJ2-3 | TRBV18 | 14 | .
TGTGCCAGTAGGCAGACAGCGAACACCGGGGAGCTGTTTTTT | CASRQTANTGELFF | . | TRBJ2-2 | TRBV19 | 14 | .